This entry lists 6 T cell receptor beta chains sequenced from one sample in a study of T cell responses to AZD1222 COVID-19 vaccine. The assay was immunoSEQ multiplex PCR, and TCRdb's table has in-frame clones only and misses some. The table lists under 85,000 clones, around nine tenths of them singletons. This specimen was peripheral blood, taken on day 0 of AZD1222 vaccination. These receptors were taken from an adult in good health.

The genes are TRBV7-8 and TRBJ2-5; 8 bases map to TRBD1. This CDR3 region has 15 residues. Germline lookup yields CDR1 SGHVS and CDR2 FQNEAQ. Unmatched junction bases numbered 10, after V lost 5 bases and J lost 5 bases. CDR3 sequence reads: CASSSQGARSETQYF. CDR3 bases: TGTGCCAGCAGCAGTCAGGGGGCTAGGAGTGAGACCCAGTACTTC.

CDR3 sequence reads: CASSLSNQPQHF. As DNA, the CDR3 is TGCGCCAGCAGCTTAAGTAACCAGCCCCAGCATTTT. The chain employs TRBV5-1 and TRBJ1-5; the D is unclear. CDR1 is SGHRS, CDR2 YFSETQ, per germline. This CDR3 is 12 amino acids long. With 2 bases removed from V and 7 bases from J, the gap between germline ends came to 7 bases.

DNA for the CDR3: TGCGCCAGCAGCCCAACTTTAAGGGTAGCGGGAGGAGGTGATACGCAGTATTTT. This sequence encodes CASSPTLRVAGGGDTQYF. This sequence joins TRBV5-1 and TRBJ2-3; 10 bases agree with TRBD2. V lost 4 bases, J lost 6 bases, and 17 bases stayed unmatched. CDR1 and CDR2 (germline): SGHRS, YFSETQ. This CDR3 has 18 amino acids.

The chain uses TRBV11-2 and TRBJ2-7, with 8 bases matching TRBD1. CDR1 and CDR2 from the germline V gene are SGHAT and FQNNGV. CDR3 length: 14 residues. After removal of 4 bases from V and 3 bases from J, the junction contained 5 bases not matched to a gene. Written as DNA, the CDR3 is TGTGCCAGCAGCTCAGTGACAGGGGACTACGAGCAGTACGTC. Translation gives CASSSVTGDYEQYV.

Here the CDR3 reads CARSLSTGPNQPQHF. CDR3 nucleotides: TGTGCCAGAAGCTTGTCGACAGGGCCTAATCAGCCCCAGCATTTT. V and J are TRBV5-3 and TRBJ1-5, with 7 nucleotides matching TRBD1. TRBV5-3 qualifies as an ORF whose function is uncertain. After removal of 1 base from V and 4 bases from J, the junction contained 5 bases not matched to a gene. The CDR3 runs 15 residues.

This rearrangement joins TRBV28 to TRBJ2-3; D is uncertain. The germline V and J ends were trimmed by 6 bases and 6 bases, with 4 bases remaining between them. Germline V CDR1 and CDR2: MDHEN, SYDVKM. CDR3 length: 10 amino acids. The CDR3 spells CASSDDTQYF. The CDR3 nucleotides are TGTGCCAGCAGCGACGATACGCAGTATTTT. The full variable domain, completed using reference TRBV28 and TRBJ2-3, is DVKVTQSSRYLVKRTGEKVFLECVQDMDHENMFWYRQDPGLGLRLIYFSYDVKMKEKGDIPEGYSVSREKKERFSLILESASTNQTSMYLCASSDDTQYFGPGTRLTVL.